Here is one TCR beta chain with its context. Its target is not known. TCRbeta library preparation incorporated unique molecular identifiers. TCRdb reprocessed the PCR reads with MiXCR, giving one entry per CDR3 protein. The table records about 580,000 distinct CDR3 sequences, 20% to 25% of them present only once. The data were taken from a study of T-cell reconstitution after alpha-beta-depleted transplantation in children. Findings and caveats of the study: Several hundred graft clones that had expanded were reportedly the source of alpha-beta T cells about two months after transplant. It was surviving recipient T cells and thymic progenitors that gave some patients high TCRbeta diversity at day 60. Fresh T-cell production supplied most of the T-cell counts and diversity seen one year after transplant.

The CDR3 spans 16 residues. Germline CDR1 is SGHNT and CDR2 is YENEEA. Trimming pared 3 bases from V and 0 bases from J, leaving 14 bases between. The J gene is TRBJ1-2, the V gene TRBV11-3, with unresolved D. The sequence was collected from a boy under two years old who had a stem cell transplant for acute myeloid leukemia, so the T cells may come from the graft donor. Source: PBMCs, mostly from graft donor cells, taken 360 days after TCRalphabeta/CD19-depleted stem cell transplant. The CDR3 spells CASSFGRAEANYGYTF. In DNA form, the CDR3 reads TGTGCCAGCAGCTTCGGGCGGGCGGAAGCTAACTATGGCTACACCTTC.